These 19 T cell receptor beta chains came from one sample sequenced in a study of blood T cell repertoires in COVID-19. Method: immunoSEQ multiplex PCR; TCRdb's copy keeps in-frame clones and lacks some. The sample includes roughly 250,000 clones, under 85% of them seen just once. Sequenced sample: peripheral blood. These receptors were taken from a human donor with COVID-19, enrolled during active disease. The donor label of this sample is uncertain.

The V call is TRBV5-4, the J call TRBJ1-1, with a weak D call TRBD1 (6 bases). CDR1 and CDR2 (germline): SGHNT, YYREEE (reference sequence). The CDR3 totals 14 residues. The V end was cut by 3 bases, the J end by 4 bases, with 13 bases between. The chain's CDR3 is CASSSKTGPTEAFF. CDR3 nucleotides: TGTGCCAGCAGCTCTAAGACAGGCCCCACTGAAGCTTTCTTT.

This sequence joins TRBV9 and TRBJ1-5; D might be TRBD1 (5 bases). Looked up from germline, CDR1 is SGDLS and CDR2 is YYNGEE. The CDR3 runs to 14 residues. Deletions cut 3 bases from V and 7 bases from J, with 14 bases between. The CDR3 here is CASSAAQGGQPQHF. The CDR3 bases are TGTGCCAGCAGCGCCGCTCAGGGAGGACAGCCCCAGCATTTT.

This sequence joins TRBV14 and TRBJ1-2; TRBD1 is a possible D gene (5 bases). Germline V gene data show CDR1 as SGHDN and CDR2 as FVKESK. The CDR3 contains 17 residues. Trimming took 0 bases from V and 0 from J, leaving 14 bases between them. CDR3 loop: CASSQDLGGTANYGYTF. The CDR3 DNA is TGTGCCAGCAGCCAAGATCTCGGAGGGACCGCTAACTATGGCTACACCTTC.

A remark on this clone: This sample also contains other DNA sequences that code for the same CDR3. CDR3 loop: CASSQVTGGTEAFF. The CDR3 coding sequence is TGTGCCAGCAGCCAGGTCACAGGGGGGACTGAAGCTTTCTTT. The J gene is TRBJ1-1, the V gene TRBV3-1 (or the pseudogene TRBV3-2); 8 bases are a match to TRBD1. From germline, CDR1 is LGHDT and CDR2 YNNKEL (reference sequence). The CDR3 has 14 amino acids. Germline trimming cut 3 bases from V and 5 bases from J; bases unmatched to any gene: 5.

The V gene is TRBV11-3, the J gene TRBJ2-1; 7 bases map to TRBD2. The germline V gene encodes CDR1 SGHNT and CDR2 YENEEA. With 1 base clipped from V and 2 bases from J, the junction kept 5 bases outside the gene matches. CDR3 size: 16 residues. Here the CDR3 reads CASSLAGGGAYNEQFF. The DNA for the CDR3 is TGTGCCAGCAGCTTAGCTGGGGGAGGGGCCTACAATGAGCAGTTCTTC.

CDR3 coding DNA: TGCGCCAGCAGCTTGGTAGGGACGCAAAGAGCGGGCTACGAGCAGTACTTC. Protein product: CASSLVGTQRAGYEQYF. The V and J genes are TRBV5-1 and TRBJ2-7; tentatively, D is TRBD2 (6 bases). V was pared by 0 bases and J by 3 bases, with 19 bases between. The CDR3 has 17 amino acids. CDR1 is SGHRS and CDR2 is YFSETQ in the germline V gene.

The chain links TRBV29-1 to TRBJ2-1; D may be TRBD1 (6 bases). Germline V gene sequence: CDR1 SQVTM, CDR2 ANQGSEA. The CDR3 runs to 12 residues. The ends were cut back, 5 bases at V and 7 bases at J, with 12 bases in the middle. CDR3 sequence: CSVRQDSNEQFF. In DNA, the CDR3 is TGCAGCGTTCGACAGGATTCAAATGAGCAGTTCTTC.

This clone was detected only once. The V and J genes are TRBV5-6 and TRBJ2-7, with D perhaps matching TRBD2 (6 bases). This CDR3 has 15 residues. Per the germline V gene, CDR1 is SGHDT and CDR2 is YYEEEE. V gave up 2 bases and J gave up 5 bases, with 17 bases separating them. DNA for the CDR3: TGTGCCAGCAGCTTCCCGAATCCCCTAGCGAACGAGCAGTACTTC. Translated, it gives CASSFPNPLANEQYF.

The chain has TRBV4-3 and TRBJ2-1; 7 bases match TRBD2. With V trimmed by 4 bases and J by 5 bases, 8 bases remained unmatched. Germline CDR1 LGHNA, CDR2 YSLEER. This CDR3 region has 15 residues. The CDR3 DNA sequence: TGCGCCAGCAGCCCGTCTAGCGGATTTAACAATGAGCAGTTCTTC. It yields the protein CASSPSSGFNNEQFF.

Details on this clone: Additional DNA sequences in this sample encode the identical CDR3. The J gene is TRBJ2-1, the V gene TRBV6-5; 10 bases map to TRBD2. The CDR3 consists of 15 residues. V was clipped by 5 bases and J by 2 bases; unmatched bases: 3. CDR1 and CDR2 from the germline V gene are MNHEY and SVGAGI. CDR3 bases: TGTGCCAGCAGTACGCTAGCGGGAGCCTACAATGAGCAGTTCTTC. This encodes CASSTLAGAYNEQFF.

CDR3 in DNA: TGTGCCAGCAGTGAAGGGTGGTGGGAGACTCCCCGGAGGAACACCATATATTTT. Encoded protein: CASSEGWWETPRRNTIYF. The genes are TRBV6-1 and TRBJ1-3; D call uncertain. The CDR3 runs 18 residues. In germline, CDR1 is MNHNS, CDR2 SASEGT. The V gene lost 1 base and the J gene lost 7 bases, with 23 bases spanning the gap.

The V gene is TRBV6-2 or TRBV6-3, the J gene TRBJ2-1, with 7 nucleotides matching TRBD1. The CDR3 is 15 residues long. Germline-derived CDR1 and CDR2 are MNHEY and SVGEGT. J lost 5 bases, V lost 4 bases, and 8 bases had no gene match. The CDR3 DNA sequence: TGTGCCAGCAGTTCATCCGGGACAGTCAACAATGAGCAGTTCTTC. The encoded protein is CASSSSGTVNNEQFF.

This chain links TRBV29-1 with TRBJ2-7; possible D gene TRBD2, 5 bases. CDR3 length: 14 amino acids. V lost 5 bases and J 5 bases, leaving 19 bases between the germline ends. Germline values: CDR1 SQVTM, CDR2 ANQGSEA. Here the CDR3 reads CSVSNLPLRDEQYF. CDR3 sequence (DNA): TGCAGCGTTAGTAACCTCCCCCTGAGGGACGAGCAGTACTTC.

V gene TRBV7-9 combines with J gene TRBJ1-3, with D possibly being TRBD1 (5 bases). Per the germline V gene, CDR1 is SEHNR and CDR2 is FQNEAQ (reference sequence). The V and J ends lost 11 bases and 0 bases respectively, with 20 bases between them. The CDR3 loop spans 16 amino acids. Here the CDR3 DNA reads TGTGCCCCCGGGGGACCGCTTTATCCCTCTGGAAACACCATATATTTT. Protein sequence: CAPGGPLYPSGNTIYF. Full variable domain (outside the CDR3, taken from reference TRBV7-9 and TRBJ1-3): DTGVSQNPRHKITKRGQNVTFRCDPISEHNRLYWYRQTLGQGPEFLTYFQNEAQLEKSRLLSDRFSAERPKGSFSTLEIQRTEQGDSAMYLCAPGGPLYPSGNTIYFGEGSWLTVV.

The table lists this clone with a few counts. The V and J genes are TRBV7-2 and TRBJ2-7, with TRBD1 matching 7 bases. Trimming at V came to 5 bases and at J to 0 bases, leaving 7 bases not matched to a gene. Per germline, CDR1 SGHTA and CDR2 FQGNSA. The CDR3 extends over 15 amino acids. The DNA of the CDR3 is TGTGCCAGCAGCCCGAGGACAGGTGTCTCCTACGAGCAGTACTTC. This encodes CASSPRTGVSYEQYF.

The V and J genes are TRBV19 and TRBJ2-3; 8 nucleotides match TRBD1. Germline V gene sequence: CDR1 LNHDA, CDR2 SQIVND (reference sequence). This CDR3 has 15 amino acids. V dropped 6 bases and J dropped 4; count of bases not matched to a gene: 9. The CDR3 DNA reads TGTGCCAGTAGAAATACAGGGGGGCGGGCAGATACGCAGTATTTT. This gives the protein CASRNTGGRADTQYF.

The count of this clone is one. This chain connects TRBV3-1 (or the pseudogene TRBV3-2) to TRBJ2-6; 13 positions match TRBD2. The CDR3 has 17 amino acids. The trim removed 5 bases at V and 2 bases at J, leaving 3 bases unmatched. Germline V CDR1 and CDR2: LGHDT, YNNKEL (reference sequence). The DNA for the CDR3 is TGTGCCAGCAGCGCCGGACTAGCGGGAGCTGGGGCCAACGTCCTGACTTTC. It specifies CASSAGLAGAGANVLTF.

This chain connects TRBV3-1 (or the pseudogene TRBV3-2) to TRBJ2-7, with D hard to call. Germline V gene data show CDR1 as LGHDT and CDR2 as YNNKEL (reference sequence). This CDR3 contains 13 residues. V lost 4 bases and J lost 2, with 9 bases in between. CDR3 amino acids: CASSPGPPYEQYF. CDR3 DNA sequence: TGTGCCAGCAGCCCGGGTCCTCCCTACGAGCAGTACTTC.

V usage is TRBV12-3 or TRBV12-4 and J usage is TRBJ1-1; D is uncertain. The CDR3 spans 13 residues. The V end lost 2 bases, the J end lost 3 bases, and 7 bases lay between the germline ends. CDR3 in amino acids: CASSLIYDTEAFF. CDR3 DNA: TGTGCCAGCAGTTTAATCTACGACACTGAAGCTTTCTTT.